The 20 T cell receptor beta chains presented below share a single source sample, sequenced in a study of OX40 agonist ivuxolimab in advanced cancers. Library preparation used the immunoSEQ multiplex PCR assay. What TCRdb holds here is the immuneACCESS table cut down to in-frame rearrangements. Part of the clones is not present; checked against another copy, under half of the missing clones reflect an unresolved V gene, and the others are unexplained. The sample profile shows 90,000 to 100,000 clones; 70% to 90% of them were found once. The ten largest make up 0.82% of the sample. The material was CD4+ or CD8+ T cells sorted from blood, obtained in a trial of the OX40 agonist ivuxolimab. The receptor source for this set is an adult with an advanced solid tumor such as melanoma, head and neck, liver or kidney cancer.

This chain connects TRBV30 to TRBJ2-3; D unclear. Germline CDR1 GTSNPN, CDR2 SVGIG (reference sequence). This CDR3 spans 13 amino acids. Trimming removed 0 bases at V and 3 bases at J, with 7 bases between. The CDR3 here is CAWSVGWTDTQYF. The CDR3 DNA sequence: TGTGCCTGGAGTGTAGGCTGGACAGATACGCAGTATTTT.

In DNA form, the CDR3 reads TGTGCCTGGACGGACGGGGGAGATACGCAGTATTTT. It encodes CAWTDGGDTQYF. V gene TRBV30 combines with J gene TRBJ2-3; D possibly corresponds to TRBD2 (6 bases). The CDR3 sequence is 12 residues long. Germline CDR1 and CDR2: GTSNPN and SVGIG (reference sequence). Trimming shortened V by 4 bases and J by 5 bases, and 10 bases separated the two germline ends.

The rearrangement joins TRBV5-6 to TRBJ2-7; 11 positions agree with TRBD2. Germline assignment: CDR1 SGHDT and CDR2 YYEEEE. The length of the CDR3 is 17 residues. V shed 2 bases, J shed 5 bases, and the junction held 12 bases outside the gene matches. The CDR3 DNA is TGTGCCAGCAGCTTAAATACCGGGACTAGCGGTACCGACGAGCAGTACGTC. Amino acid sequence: CASSLNTGTSGTDEQYV.

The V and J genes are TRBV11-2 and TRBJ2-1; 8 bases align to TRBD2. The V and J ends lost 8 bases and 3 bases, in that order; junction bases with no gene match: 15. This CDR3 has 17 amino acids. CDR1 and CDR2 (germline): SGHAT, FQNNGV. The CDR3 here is CASAQGTGRVGYNEQFF. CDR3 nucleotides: TGTGCCAGCGCACAGGGTACCGGGAGGGTCGGCTACAATGAGCAGTTCTTC.

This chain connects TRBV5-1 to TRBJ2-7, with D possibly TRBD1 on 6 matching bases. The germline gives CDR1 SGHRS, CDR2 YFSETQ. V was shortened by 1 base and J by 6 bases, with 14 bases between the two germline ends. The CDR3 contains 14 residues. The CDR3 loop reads CASSLQGEGGEQYF. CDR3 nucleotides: TGCGCCAGCAGCTTGCAAGGGGAAGGGGGCGAGCAGTACTTC. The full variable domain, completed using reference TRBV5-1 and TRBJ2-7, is KAGVTQTPRYLIKTRGQQVTLSCSPISGHRSVSWYQQTPGQGLQFLFEYFSETQRNKGNFPGRFSGRQFSNSRSEMNVSTLELGDSALYLCASSLQGEGGEQYFGPGTRLTVT.

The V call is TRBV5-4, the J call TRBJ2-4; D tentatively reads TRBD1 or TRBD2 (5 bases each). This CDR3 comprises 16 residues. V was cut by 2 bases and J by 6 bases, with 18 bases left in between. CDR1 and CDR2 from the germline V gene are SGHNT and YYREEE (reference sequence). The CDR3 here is CASSFGASLGGNIQYF. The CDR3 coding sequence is TGTGCCAGCAGCTTTGGGGCAAGCCTTGGGGGAAACATTCAGTACTTC. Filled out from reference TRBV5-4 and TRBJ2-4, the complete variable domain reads ETGVTQSPTHLIKTRGQQVTLRCSSQSGHNTVSWYQQALGQGPQFIFQYYREEENGRGNFPPRFSGLQFPNYSSELNVNALELDDSALYLCASSFGASLGGNIQYFGAGTRLSVL.

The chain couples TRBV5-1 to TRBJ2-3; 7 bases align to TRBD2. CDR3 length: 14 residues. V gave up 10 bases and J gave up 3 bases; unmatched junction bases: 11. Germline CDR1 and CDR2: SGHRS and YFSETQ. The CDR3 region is CAGSSGAGTDTQYF. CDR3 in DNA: TGCGCCGGATCGAGCGGGGCGGGGACAGATACGCAGTATTTT.

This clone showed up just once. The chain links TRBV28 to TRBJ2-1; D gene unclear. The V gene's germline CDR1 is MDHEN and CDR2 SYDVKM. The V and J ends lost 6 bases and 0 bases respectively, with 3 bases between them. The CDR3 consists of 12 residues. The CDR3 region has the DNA TGTGCCAGCAGCCCCTCCTACAATGAGCAGTTCTTC. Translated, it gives CASSPSYNEQFF.

CDR3: CASSIAGKANTEAFF. CDR3 nucleotide sequence: TGTGCCAGTAGTATAGCGGGAAAAGCCAACACTGAAGCTTTCTTT. V gene TRBV19 combines with J gene TRBJ1-1; D is unclear. The CDR3 contains 15 residues. The germline CDR1 and CDR2 sequences are LNHDA and SQIVND (reference sequence). With 1 base removed from V and 2 bases from J, the gap between germline ends came to 11 bases.

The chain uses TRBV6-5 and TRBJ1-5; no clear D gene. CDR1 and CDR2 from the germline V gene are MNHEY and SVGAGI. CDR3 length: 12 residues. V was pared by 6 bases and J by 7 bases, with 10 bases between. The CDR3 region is CASSMGGQPQHF. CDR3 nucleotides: TGTGCCAGCAGCATGGGAGGCCAGCCCCAGCATTTT.

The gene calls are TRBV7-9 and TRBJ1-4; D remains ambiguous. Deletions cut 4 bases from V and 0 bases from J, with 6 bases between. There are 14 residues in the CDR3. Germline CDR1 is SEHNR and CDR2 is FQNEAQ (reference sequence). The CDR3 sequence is CASSSHSTNEKLFF. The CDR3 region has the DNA TGTGCCAGCAGCTCCCACTCAACTAATGAAAAACTGTTTTTT.

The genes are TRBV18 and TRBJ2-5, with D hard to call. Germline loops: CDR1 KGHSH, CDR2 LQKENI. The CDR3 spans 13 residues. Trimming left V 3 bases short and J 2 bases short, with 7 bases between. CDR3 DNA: TGTGCCAGCTCACCGGATCAGCAAGAGACCCAGTACTTC. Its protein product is CASSPDQQETQYF.

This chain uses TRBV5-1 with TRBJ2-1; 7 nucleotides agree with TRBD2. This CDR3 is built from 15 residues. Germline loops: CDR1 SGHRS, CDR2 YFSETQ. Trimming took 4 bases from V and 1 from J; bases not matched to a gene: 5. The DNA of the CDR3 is TGCGCCAGCAGCGTGACTAGCCCTTCCTACAATGAGCAGTTCTTC. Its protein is CASSVTSPSYNEQFF. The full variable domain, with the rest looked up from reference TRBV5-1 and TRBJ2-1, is KAGVTQTPRYLIKTRGQQVTLSCSPISGHRSVSWYQQTPGQGLQFLFEYFSETQRNKGNFPGRFSGRQFSNSRSEMNVSTLELGDSALYLCASSVTSPSYNEQFFGPGTRLTVL.

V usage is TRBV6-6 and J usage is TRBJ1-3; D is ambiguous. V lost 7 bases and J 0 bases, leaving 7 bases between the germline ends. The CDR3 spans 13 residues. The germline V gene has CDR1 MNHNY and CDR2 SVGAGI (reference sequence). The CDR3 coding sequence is TGTGCCAGCAATCGACACTCTGGAAACACCATATATTTT. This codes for CASNRHSGNTIYF.

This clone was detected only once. The CDR3: CASLRGYEAFF. The CDR3, as DNA: TGTGCCAGCCTCAGGGGGTACGAAGCTTTCTTT. The chain uses TRBV28 and TRBJ1-1, with 7 bases aligning to TRBD1. The CDR3 is 11 residues long. Germline V gene sequence: CDR1 MDHEN, CDR2 SYDVKM. The J segment lost 8 bases and the V segment lost 8 bases, leaving 5 bases of the junction unmatched. Looking up the rest from reference TRBV28 and TRBJ1-1 gives the full variable domain: DVKVTQSSRYLVKRTGEKVFLECVQDMDHENMFWYRQDPGLGLRLIYFSYDVKMKEKGDIPEGYSVSREKKERFSLILESASTNQTSMYLCASLRGYEAFFGQGTRLTVV.

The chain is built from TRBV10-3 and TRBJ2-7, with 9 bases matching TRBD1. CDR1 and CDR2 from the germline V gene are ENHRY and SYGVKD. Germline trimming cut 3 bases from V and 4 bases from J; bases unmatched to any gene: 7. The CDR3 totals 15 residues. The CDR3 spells CAISDPGQGKYEQYF. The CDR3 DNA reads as TGTGCCATCAGTGATCCCGGACAGGGGAAGTACGAGCAGTACTTC.

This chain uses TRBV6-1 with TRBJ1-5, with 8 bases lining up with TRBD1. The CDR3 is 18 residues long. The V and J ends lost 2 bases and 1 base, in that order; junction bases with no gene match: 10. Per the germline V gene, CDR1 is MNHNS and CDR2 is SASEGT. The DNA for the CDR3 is TGTGCCAGCAGTGAACCTTTGAGGACAGGGTGGAGCAATCAGCCCCAGCATTTT. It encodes CASSEPLRTGWSNQPQHF.

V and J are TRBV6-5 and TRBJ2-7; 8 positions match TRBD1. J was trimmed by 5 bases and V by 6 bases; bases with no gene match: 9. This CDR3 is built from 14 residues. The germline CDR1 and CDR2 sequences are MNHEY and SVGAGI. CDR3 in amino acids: CASRRQGFSDEQYF. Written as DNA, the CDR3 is TGTGCCAGCAGGAGACAGGGGTTTAGTGACGAGCAGTACTTC.

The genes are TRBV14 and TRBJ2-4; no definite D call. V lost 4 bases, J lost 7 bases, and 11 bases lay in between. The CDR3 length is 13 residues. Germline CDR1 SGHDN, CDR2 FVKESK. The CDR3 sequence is CASSPSLGNIQYF. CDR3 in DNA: TGTGCCAGCAGCCCCTCGCTGGGTAACATTCAGTACTTC.

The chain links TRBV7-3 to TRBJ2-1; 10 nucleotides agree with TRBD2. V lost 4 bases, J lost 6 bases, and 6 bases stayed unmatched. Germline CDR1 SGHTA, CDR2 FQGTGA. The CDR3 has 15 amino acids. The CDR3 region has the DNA TGTGCCAGCAGCTCGCGACTAGCGGGCTTCAATGAGCAGTTCTTC. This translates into CASSSRLAGFNEQFF.